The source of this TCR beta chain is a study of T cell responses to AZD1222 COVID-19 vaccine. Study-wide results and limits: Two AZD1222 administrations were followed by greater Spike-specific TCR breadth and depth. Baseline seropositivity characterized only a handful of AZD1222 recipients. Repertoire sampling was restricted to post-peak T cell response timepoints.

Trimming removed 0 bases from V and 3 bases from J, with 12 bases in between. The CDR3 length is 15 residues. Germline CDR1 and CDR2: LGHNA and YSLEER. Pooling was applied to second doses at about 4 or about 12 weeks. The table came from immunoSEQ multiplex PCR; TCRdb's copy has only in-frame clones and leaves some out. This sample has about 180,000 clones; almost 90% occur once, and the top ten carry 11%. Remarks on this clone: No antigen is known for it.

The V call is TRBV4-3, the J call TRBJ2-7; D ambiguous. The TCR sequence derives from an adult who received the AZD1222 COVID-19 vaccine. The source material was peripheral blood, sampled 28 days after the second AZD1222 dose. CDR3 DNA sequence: TGCGCCAGCAGCCAAGATTCCATGGATTTCTACGAGCAGTACTTC. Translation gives CASSQDSMDFYEQYF.